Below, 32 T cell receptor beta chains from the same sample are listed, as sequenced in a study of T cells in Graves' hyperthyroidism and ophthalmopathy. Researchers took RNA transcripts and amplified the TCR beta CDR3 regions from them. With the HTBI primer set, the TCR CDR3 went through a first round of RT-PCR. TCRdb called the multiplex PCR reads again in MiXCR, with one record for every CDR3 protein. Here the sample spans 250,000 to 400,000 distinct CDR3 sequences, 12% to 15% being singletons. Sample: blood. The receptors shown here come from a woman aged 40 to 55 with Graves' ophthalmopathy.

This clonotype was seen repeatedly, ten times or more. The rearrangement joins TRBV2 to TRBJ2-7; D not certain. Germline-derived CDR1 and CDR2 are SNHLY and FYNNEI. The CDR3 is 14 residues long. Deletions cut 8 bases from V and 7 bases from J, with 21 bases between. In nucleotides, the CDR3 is TGTGCCAGCCTCTCGGTCGGTCGAGCTCCTGAGCAGTACTTC. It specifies CASLSVGRAPEQYF.

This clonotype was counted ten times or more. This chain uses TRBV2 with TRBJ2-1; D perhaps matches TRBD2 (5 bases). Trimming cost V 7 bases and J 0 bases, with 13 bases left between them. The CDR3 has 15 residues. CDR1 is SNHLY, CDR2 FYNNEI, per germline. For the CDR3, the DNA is TGTGCCAGCAAGGGAGATACGTACTCCTACAATGAGCAGTTCTTC. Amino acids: CASKGDTYSYNEQFF. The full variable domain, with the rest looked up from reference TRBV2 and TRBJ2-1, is EPEVTQTPSHQVTQMGQEVILRCVPISNHLYFYWYRQILGQKVEFLVSFYNNEISEKSEIFDDQFSVERPDGSNFTLKIRSTKLEDSAMYFCASKGDTYSYNEQFFGPGTRLTVL.

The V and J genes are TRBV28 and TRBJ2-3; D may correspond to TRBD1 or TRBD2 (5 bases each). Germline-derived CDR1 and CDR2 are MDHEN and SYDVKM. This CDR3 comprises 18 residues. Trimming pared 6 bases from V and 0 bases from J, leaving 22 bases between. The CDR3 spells CASRGDALSPLSTDTQYF. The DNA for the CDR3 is TGTGCCAGCAGGGGGGACGCCCTAAGCCCCCTTAGCACAGATACGCAGTATTTT.

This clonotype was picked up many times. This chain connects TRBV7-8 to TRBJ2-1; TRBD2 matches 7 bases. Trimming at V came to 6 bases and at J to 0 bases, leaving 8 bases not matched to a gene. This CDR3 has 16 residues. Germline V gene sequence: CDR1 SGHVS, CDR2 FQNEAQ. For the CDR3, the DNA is TGTGCCAGCAGGTCGACTGGGGGGGACTCCTACAATGAGCAGTTCTTC. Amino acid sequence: CASRSTGGDSYNEQFF. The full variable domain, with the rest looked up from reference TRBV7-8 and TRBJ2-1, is GAGVSQSPRYKVAKRGQDVALRCDPISGHVSLFWYQQALGQGPEFLTYFQNEAQLDKSGLPSDRFFAERPEGSVSTLKIQRTQQEDSAVYLCASRSTGGDSYNEQFFGPGTRLTVL.

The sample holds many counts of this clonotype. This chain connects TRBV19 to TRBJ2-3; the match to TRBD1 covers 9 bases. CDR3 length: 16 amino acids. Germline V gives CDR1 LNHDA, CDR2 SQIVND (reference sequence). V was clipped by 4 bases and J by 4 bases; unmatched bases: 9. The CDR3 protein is CASSTPPGQGADTQYF. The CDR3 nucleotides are TGTGCCAGTAGTACCCCTCCGGGACAGGGTGCAGATACGCAGTATTTT. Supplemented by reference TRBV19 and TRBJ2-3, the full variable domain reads DGGITQSPKYLFRKEGQNVTLSCEQNLNHDAMYWYRQDPGQGLRLIYYSQIVNDFQKGDIAEGYSVSREKKESFPLTVTSAQKNPTAFYLCASSTPPGQGADTQYFGPGTRLTVL.

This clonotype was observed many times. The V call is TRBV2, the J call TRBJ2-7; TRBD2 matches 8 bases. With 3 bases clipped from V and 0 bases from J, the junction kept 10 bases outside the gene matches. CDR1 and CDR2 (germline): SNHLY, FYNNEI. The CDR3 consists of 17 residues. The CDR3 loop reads CASSDPAGEPYSYEQYF. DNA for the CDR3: TGTGCCAGCAGTGACCCAGCGGGAGAACCTTACTCCTACGAGCAGTACTTC.

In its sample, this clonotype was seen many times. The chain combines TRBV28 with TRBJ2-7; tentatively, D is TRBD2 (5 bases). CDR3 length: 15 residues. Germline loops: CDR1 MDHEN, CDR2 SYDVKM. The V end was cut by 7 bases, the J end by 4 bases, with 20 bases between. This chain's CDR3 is CASTSNGIQGYEQYF. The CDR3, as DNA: TGTGCCAGCACCTCCAACGGGATCCAAGGGTACGAGCAGTACTTC.

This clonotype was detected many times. The CDR3 here is CASSLVRFATQYF. The CDR3 DNA reads TGTGCCAGCAGCTTAGTACGGTTCGCGACCCAGTACTTC. The chain recombines TRBV11-1 with TRBJ2-5; no definite D call. Germline V gene sequence: CDR1 SGHAT, CDR2 FQDESV (reference sequence). Trimming cost V 1 base and J 7 bases, with 10 bases left between them. This CDR3 is 13 amino acids long.

The CDR3 sequence: CASSLGGSGRPNNEQFF. The CDR3 DNA follows: TGCGCCAGCAGCCTCGGGGGAAGCGGGAGGCCAAACAATGAGCAGTTCTTC. The rearrangement uses TRBV10-2 and TRBJ2-1, with 9 bases matching TRBD2. V lost 6 bases to trimming and J lost 5 bases; unmatched junction nucleotides: 14. Germline CDR1 reads WSHSY; CDR2 reads SAAADI. This CDR3 is 17 amino acids long.

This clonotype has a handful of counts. The CDR3 protein is CASRQGARGDTQYF. As DNA, the CDR3 is TGTGCCAGTAGACAGGGGGCCCGAGGAGATACGCAGTATTTT. This chain connects TRBV19 to TRBJ2-3; 9 bases agree with TRBD1. The ends lost 6 bases at V and 5 bases at J; junction bases unmatched: 6. The CDR3 contains 14 residues. Germline lookup yields CDR1 LNHDA and CDR2 SQIVND (reference sequence).

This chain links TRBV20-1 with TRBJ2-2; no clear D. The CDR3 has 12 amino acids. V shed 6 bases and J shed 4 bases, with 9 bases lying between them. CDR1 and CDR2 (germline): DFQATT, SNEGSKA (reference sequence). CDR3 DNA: TGCAGTGCAACCCCCGGCACCGGGGAGCTGTTTTTT. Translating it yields CSATPGTGELFF.

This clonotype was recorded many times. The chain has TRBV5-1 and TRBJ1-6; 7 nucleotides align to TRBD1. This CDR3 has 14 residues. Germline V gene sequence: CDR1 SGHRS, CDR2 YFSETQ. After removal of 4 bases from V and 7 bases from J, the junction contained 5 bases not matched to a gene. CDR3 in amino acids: CASSNSGGNSPLHF. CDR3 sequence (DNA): TGCGCCAGCAGCAACTCAGGGGGGAATTCACCCCTCCACTTT.

CDR3 protein: CSAKTETSNTEAFF. The DNA of the CDR3 is TGCAGTGCAAAGACAGAGACCTCGAACACTGAAGCTTTCTTT. The chain has TRBV20-1 and TRBJ1-1, with TRBD1 as a possible D gene (5 bases). V lost 6 bases to trimming and J lost 1 base, with 15 bases between them. The CDR3 covers 14 residues. Germline V gene lookup returns CDR1 DFQATT and CDR2 SNEGSKA (reference sequence).

CDR3 in amino acids: CASTGQGTIDTQYF. The CDR3, as DNA: TGTGCCAGCACTGGACAGGGGACCATAGATACGCAGTATTTT. The chain joins TRBV6-2 or TRBV6-3 to TRBJ2-3; 9 positions agree with TRBD1. Germline CDR1 reads MNHEY; CDR2 reads SVGEGT. Unmatched junction bases numbered 7, after V lost 7 bases and J lost 5 bases. CDR3 length equals 14 residues.

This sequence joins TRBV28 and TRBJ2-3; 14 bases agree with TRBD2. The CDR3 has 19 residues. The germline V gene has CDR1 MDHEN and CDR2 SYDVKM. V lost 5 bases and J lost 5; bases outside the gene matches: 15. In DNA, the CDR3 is TGTGCCAGCAGTCCGAAAGGACTAGCGGGAGGTCCGAGAAGAGATACGCAGTATTTT. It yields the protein CASSPKGLAGGPRRDTQYF.

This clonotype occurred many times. The DNA of the CDR3 is TGCGCCAGCACCGAGGGTCGGGAGACCTATGGCTACACCTTC. It yields the protein CASTEGRETYGYTF. This chain links TRBV5-1 with TRBJ1-2; D is ambiguous. The germline CDR1 and CDR2 sequences are SGHRS and YFSETQ. Deletions cut 6 bases from V and 4 bases from J, with 16 bases between. This CDR3 spans 14 amino acids.

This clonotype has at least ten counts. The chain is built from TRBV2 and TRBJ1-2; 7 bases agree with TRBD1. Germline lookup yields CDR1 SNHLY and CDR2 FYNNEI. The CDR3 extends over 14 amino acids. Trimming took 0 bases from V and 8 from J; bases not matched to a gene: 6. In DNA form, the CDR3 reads TGTGCCAGCAGTGAAGCGCGACAGGGAGGCGGCTACACCTTC. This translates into CASSEARQGGGYTF.

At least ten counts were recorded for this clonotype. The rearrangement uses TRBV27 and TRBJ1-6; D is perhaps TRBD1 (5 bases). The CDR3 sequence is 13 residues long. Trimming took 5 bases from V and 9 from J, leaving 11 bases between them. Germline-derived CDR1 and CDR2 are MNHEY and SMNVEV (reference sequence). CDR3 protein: CASSADKGSPLHF. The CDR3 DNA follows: TGTGCCAGCAGTGCGGACAAAGGTTCACCCCTCCACTTT.

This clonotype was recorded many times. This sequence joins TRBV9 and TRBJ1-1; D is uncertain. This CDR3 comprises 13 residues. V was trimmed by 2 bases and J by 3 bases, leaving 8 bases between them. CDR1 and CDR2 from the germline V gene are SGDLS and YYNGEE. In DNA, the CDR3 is TGTGCCAGCAGCGTTGTGTCGGACACTGAAGCTTTCTTT. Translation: CASSVVSDTEAFF.

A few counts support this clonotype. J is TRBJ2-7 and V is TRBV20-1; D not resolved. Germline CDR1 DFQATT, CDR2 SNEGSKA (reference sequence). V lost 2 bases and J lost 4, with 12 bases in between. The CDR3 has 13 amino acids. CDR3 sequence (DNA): TGCAGTGCTAGACCACCGTGGGCTTACGAGCAGTACTTC. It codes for CSARPPWAYEQYF.

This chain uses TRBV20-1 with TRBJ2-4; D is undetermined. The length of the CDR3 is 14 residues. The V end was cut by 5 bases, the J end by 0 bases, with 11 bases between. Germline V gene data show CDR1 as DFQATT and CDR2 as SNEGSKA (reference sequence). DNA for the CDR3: TGCAGTGCTCGTGGGCCGATAGCCAAAAACATTCAGTACTTC. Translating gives CSARGPIAKNIQYF.

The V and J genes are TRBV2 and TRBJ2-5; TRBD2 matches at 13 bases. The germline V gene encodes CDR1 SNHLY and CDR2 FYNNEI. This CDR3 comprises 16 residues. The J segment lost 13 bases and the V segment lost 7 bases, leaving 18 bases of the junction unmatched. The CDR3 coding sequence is TGTGCCAGCACCGAAAGCTTAATGGGACTAGCGGGGACCGGGTACTTC. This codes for CASTESLMGLAGTGYF.

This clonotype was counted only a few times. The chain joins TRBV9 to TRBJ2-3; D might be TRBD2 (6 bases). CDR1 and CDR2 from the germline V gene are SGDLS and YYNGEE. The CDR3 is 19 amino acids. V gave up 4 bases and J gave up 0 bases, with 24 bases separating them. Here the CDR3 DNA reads TGTGCCAGCAGCCCATCCCACCAAGGGACGGGAGCTAGCACAGATACGCAGTATTTT. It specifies CASSPSHQGTGASTDTQYF.

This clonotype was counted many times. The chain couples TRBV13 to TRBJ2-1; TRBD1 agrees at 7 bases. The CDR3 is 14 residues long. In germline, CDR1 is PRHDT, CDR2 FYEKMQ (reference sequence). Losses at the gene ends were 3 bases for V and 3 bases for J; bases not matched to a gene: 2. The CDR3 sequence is CASSFGTVYNEQFF. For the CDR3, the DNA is TGTGCCAGCAGCTTCGGGACAGTCTACAATGAGCAGTTCTTC.

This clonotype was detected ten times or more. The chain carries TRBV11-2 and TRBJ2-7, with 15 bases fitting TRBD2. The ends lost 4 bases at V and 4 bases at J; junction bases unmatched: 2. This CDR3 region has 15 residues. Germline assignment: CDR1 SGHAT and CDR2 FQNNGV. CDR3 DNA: TGTGCCAGCAGCTGGACTAGCGGGGGGGATTACGAGCAGTACTTC. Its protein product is CASSWTSGGDYEQYF. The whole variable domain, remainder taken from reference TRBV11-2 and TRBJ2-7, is EAGVAQSPRYKIIEKRQSVAFWCNPISGHATLYWYQQILGQGPKLLIQFQNNGVVDDSQLPKDRFSAERLKGVDSTLKIQPAKLEDSAVYLCASSWTSGGDYEQYFGPGTRLTVT.

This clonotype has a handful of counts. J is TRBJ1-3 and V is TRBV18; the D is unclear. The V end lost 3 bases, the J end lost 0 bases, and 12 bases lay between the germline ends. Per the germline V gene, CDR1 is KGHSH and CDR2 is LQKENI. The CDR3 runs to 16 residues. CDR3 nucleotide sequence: TGTGCCAGCTCACCTCTCGACCCGGACTCTGGAAACACCATATATTTT. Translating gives CASSPLDPDSGNTIYF.

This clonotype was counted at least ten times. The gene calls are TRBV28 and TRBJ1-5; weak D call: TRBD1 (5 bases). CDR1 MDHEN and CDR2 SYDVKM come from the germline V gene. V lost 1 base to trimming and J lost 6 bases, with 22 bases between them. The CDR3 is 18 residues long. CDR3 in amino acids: CASSLYLGGVGNVQPQHF. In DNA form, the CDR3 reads TGTGCCAGCAGTTTATACCTGGGGGGGGTTGGCAATGTTCAGCCCCAGCATTTT.

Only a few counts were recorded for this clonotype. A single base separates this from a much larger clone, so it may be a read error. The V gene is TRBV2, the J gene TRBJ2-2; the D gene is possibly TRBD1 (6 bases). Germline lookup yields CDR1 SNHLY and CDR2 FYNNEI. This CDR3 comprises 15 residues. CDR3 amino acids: CASSDLGRDTGELVF. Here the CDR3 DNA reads TGTGCCAGCAGTGATTTAGGCAGGGACACCGGGGAGCTGGTTTTT.

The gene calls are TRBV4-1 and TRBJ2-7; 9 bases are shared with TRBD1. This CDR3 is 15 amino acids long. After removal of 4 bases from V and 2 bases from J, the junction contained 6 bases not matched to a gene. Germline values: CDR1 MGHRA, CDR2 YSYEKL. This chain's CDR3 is CASSPPRQGAYEQYF. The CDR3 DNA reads TGCGCCAGCAGCCCCCCCCGACAGGGGGCCTACGAGCAGTACTTC.

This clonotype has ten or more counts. DNA for the CDR3: TGCAGTGCTAAAATAGTGGATACGCAGTATTTT. It specifies CSAKIVDTQYF. V gene TRBV20-1 combines with J gene TRBJ2-3; no reliable D call. CDR1 is DFQATT and CDR2 is SNEGSKA in the germline V gene (reference sequence). This CDR3 is built from 11 residues. V lost 4 bases to trimming and J lost 6 bases, with 8 bases between them.

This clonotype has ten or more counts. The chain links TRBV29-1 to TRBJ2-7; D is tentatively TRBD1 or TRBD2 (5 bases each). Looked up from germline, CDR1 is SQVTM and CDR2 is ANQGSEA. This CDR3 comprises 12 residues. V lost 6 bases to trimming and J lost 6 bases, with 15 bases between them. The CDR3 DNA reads TGCAGCGTCGGAAACAATGGGGGCGAGCAGTACTTC. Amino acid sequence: CSVGNNGGEQYF.

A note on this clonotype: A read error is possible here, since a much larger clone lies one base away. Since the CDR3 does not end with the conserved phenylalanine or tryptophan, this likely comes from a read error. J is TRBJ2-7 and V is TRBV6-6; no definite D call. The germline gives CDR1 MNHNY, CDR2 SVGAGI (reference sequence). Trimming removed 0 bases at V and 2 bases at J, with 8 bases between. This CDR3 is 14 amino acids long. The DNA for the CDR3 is TGTGCCAGCAGTTACTCAGACACTACCTACGAGCAGTACCTC. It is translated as CASSYSDTTYEQYL.